This T cell receptor beta chain came from a study of cytomegalovirus exposure and HLA in healthy donors. All the people who gave samples were healthy bone marrow donors. A multiplex PCR was run with 60 Vbeta primers and 13 Jbeta primers. Sequencing used immunoSEQ multiplex PCR; TCRdb keeps in-frame clones, though not all of them. The repertoire holds tens of thousands of clones, with over 60% as singletons. The germline V gene encodes CDR1 KGHSH and CDR2 LQKENI. V gave up 6 bases and J gave up 7 bases, with 15 bases separating them. The CDR3 is 14 amino acids. The sequenced sample was PBMCs. The receptor was isolated from a woman between 40 and 50 years old in good health and CMV-seropositive. The chain links TRBV18 to TRBJ2-2; possible D gene TRBD1, 6 bases. The CDR3 DNA sequence: TGTGCCAGCTCCTCCGACAGGCTCCGCGGGGAGCTGTTTTTT. Its translation is CASSSDRLRGELFF.